Following are 21 T cell receptor beta chains from one sample sequenced in a study of T cell repertoires in cytomegalovirus infection. TCRdb called the reads again in MiXCR, with one record for every CDR3 protein. The sample includes 200,000 to 300,000 distinct CDR3 sequences, approximately 9% seen only once; the top ten take more than 12%. The sample consisted of PBMCs. The receptors were sampled from a human donor in good health (CMV status not recorded). Some clones in this sample may be carry-over from other donors' samples.

This clonotype was recorded a few times. This may arise from a read error, as a much more abundant clone is one base away. The V and J genes are TRBV28 and TRBJ2-7; no clear D gene. The CDR3 extends over 11 amino acids. Germline CDR1 and CDR2: MDHEN and SYDVKM. V was cut by 6 bases and J by 1 base, with 4 bases left in between. CDR3: CASRESYEQYF. The CDR3 coding sequence is TGTGCCAGCAGGGAATCCTACGAGCAGTACTTC.

This clonotype was detected many times. The chain couples TRBV7-8 to TRBJ1-1, with D hard to call. The CDR3 extends over 14 amino acids. Germline V gene lookup returns CDR1 SGHVS and CDR2 FQNEAQ. Trimming shortened V by 7 bases and J by 4 bases, and 16 bases separated the two germline ends. The CDR3, as DNA: TGTGCCAGCACTACGGGGAACGTACTCACTGAAGCTTTCTTT. It specifies CASTTGNVLTEAFF.

This clonotype occurred many times. The chain employs TRBV29-1 and TRBJ2-3; TRBD1 agrees at 7 bases. Germline CDR1 is SQVTM and CDR2 is ANQGSEA. V dropped 1 base and J dropped 5; count of bases not matched to a gene: 12. The CDR3 spans 16 residues. This CDR3 is CSVEVPDTGVGDTQYF. CDR3 nucleotide sequence: TGCAGCGTTGAAGTTCCGGACACAGGGGTGGGAGATACGCAGTATTTT.

J is TRBJ1-4 and V is TRBV7-9; no firm D call. CDR3 length equals 17 residues. V lost 1 base and J 5 bases, leaving 17 bases between the germline ends. Per the germline V gene, CDR1 is SEHNR and CDR2 is FQNEAQ (reference sequence). CDR3 DNA: TGTGCCAGCAGCTTAGGGTTTCTCCCCAGGCAGAATGAAAAACTGTTTTTT. It codes for CASSLGFLPRQNEKLFF. The whole variable domain, filled in from reference TRBV7-9 and TRBJ1-4, reads DTGVSQNPRHKITKRGQNVTFRCDPISEHNRLYWYRQTLGQGPEFLTYFQNEAQLEKSRLLSDRFSAERPKGSFSTLEIQRTEQGDSAMYLCASSLGFLPRQNEKLFFGSGTQLSVL.

This clonotype has at least ten counts. This sequence joins TRBV7-2 and TRBJ2-1; possibly TRBD1 for D (6 bases). Trimming pared 3 bases from V and 5 bases from J, leaving 11 bases between. The CDR3 length is 14 residues. Germline V lookup: CDR1 SGHTA, CDR2 FQGNSA. CDR3: CASSFRTGNNEQFF. As DNA, the CDR3 is TGTGCCAGCAGCTTCCGAACAGGGAACAATGAGCAGTTCTTC.

This clonotype was counted ten times or more. This chain joins TRBV7-8 and TRBJ2-7, with a tentative D call TRBD1 (6 bases). Germline lookup yields CDR1 SGHVS and CDR2 FQNEAQ. Trimming took 5 bases from V and 5 from J, leaving 19 bases between them. The CDR3 totals 15 residues. This CDR3 reads CASSRNRQERHEQYF. DNA of the CDR3: TGTGCCAGCAGCCGAAATCGACAGGAGCGCCACGAGCAGTACTTC.

At least ten counts were recorded for this clonotype. The chain links TRBV12-5 to TRBJ2-1; D unresolved. V dropped 2 bases and J dropped 6 bases, with 8 bases sitting between them. The CDR3 spans 13 residues. Germline CDR1 reads LGHNT; CDR2 reads FRNRAP. The CDR3 DNA follows: TGTGCTAGTGGTTTGTTCCCCCTCAATGAGCAGTTCTTC. It codes for CASGLFPLNEQFF. The full variable domain, with the rest looked up from reference TRBV12-5 and TRBJ2-1, is DARVTQTPRHKVTEMGQEVTMRCQPILGHNTVFWYRQTMMQGLELLAYFRNRAPLDDSGMPKDRFSAEMPDATLATLKIQPSEPRDSAVYFCASGLFPLNEQFFGPGTRLTVL.

This clonotype was counted at least ten times. The chain has TRBV11-2 and TRBJ1-2, with D possibly TRBD1 on 5 matching bases. Germline V gives CDR1 SGHAT, CDR2 FQNNGV. Trimming shortened V by 3 bases and J by 0 bases, and 17 bases separated the two germline ends. This CDR3 spans 17 amino acids. The CDR3: CASSLGGGRRTNYGYTF. The CDR3 DNA sequence: TGTGCCAGCAGCTTGGGCGGGGGAAGACGGACTAACTATGGCTACACCTTC.

This clonotype has ten or more counts. The rearrangement uses TRBV28 and TRBJ2-1; 16 nucleotides match TRBD2. Germline V CDR1 and CDR2: MDHEN, SYDVKM. V trimming: 6 bases; J trimming: 12 bases; junction bases outside the gene matches: 11. The CDR3 is 16 amino acids. CDR3 nucleotide sequence: TGTGCCAGCAGGATGGGACTAGCGGGGGGGCCGGGGACGCAGTTCTTC. Translation: CASRMGLAGGPGTQFF.

This clonotype was found many times. The chain recombines TRBV7-2 with TRBJ2-1; TRBD2 agrees at 9 bases. Per germline, CDR1 SGHTA and CDR2 FQGNSA. Trimming removed 2 bases from V and 1 base from J; junction bases left unmatched: 6. This CDR3 region has 17 residues. The CDR3 DNA reads TGTGCCAGCAGCTTACCGAGAGCGGGGGGATCCTACAATGAGCAGTTCTTC. Its protein product is CASSLPRAGGSYNEQFF. The variable domain in full, with the rest retrieved from reference TRBV7-2 and TRBJ2-1, is GAGVSQSPSNKVTEKGKDVELRCDPISGHTALYWYRQSLGQGLEFLIYFQGNSAPDKSGLPSDRFSAERTGGSVSTLTIQRTQQEDSAVYLCASSLPRAGGSYNEQFFGPGTRLTVL.

This clonotype has just a few counts. The rearrangement uses TRBV19 and TRBJ2-1, with 7 nucleotides matching TRBD2. V lost 4 bases to trimming and J lost 3 bases; unmatched junction nucleotides: 12. The CDR3 is 17 residues long. CDR1 and CDR2 (germline): LNHDA, SQIVND (reference sequence). The CDR3 here is CASSNRLGGVGYNEQFF. For the CDR3, the DNA is TGTGCCAGTAGTAACCGGTTGGGGGGGGTTGGCTACAATGAGCAGTTCTTC.

The chain recombines TRBV19 with TRBJ2-1, with TRBD2 matching over 14 bases. There are 18 residues in the CDR3. Germline lookup yields CDR1 LNHDA and CDR2 SQIVND (reference sequence). V lost 2 bases to trimming and J lost 6 bases; unmatched junction nucleotides: 9. CDR3 residues: CASSIFGTSGSRGNEQFF. The CDR3 nucleotides are TGTGCCAGTAGTATATTCGGGACTAGCGGGAGCCGGGGCAATGAGCAGTTCTTC. Variable domain in full (rest from reference TRBV19 and TRBJ2-1): DGGITQSPKYLFRKEGQNVTLSCEQNLNHDAMYWYRQDPGQGLRLIYYSQIVNDFQKGDIAEGYSVSREKKESFPLTVTSAQKNPTAFYLCASSIFGTSGSRGNEQFFGPGTRLTVL.

This clonotype was recorded many times. The chain couples TRBV7-2 to TRBJ2-7, with 9 nucleotides matching TRBD2. There are 17 residues in the CDR3. Trimming removed 2 bases from V and 7 bases from J; junction bases left unmatched: 15. Germline CDR1 reads SGHTA; CDR2 reads FQGNSA. CDR3 protein: CASSLFAGGLGSGEQYF. The CDR3, as DNA: TGTGCCAGCAGCTTATTTGCGGGGGGGCTAGGATCGGGAGAGCAGTACTTC.

This clonotype has ten or more counts. The chain employs TRBV12-3 or TRBV12-4 and TRBJ1-4; D unresolved. V was pared by 6 bases and J by 8 bases, with 16 bases between. This CDR3 has 14 amino acids. The CDR3 spells CASSPDSGREKLFF. The CDR3 DNA reads TGTGCCAGCAGCCCCGACTCGGGTAGGGAAAAACTGTTTTTT.

This clonotype came up many times. CDR3 loop: CASSFTRTSGNSPLHF. The CDR3 region has the DNA TGTGCCAGCAGCTTCACCAGGACGTCTGGAAATTCACCCCTCCACTTT. V is TRBV7-2 and J is TRBJ1-6, with D unclear. CDR1 is SGHTA, CDR2 FQGNSA, per germline. Trimming pared 3 bases from V and 7 bases from J, leaving 16 bases between. This CDR3 contains 16 residues.

This clonotype came up many times. The chain recombines TRBV12-3 or TRBV12-4 with TRBJ1-1, with D unclear. This CDR3 contains 12 residues. Trimming took off 7 bases at V and 6 bases at J, with 12 bases between the two ends. DNA for the CDR3: TGTGCCAGCACCCCGACTGGCGCTGAAGCTTTCTTT. Its protein product is CASTPTGAEAFF.

The sample holds many counts of this clonotype. V gene TRBV7-2 combines with J gene TRBJ2-7; maybe TRBD2 (7 bases). Trimming pared 1 base from V and 0 bases from J, leaving 16 bases between. This CDR3 contains 17 residues. Germline-derived CDR1 and CDR2 are SGHTA and FQGNSA. CDR3 loop: CASSLGGGGGSSYEQYF. CDR3 DNA: TGTGCCAGCAGCTTAGGGGGGGGCGGAGGGAGCTCCTACGAGCAGTACTTC.

The DNA for the CDR3 is TGTGCCAGCAGTGGACTAGCGGGAGACGGCGAAGAGCAGTACTTC. It is translated as CASSGLAGDGEEQYF. The V call is TRBV6-2 or TRBV6-3, the J call TRBJ2-7; 13 nucleotides align to TRBD2. Germline assignment: CDR1 MNHEY and CDR2 SVGEGT. Losses at the gene ends were 5 bases for V and 7 bases for J; bases not matched to a gene: 8. CDR3 length: 15 amino acids.

This clonotype was detected many times. J is TRBJ1-5 and V is TRBV7-9; D unclear. Trimming pared 5 bases from V and 5 bases from J, leaving 16 bases between. CDR1 is SEHNR and CDR2 is FQNEAQ in the germline V gene (reference sequence). This CDR3 region has 15 residues. The CDR3 loop reads CASSPEGFGDQPQHF. The CDR3 DNA reads TGTGCCAGCAGCCCGGAGGGCTTTGGGGATCAGCCCCAGCATTTT.

In its sample, this clonotype was seen many times. The genes are TRBV5-4 and TRBJ2-5; 9 bases are shared with TRBD2. The V gene end was trimmed by 0 bases and the J gene end by 2 bases; junction bases not matched to a gene: 8. Germline-derived CDR1 and CDR2 are SGHNT and YYREEE (reference sequence). The CDR3 consists of 17 residues. CDR3 sequence: CASSLVGETSGQETQYF. Here the CDR3 DNA reads TGTGCCAGCAGCTTGGTCGGAGAGACTAGCGGACAAGAGACCCAGTACTTC.

This clonotype was seen only a few times. The chain recombines TRBV5-1 with TRBJ2-6, with a possible D match to TRBD1 (6 bases). CDR1 is SGHRS and CDR2 is YFSETQ in the germline V gene. V lost 3 bases, J lost 0 bases, and 7 bases lay in between. The CDR3 is made up of 15 amino acids. This CDR3 reads CASSYRDSGANVLTF. The CDR3 bases are TGCGCCAGCAGCTACAGGGACTCTGGGGCCAACGTCCTGACTTTC.